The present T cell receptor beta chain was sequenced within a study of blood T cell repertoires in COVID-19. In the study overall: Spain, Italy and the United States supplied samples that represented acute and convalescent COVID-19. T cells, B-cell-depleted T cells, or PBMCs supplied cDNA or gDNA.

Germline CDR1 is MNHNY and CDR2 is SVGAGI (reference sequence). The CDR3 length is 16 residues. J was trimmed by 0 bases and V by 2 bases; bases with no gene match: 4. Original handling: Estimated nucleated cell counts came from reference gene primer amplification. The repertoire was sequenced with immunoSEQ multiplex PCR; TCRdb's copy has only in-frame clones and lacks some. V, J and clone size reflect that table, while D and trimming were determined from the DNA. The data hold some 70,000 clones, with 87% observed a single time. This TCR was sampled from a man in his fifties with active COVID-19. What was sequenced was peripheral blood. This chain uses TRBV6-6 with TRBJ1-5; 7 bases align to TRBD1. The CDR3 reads CASSYDQGVSNQPQHF. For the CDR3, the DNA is TGTGCCAGCAGTTACGACCAGGGGGTTAGCAATCAGCCCCAGCATTTT.